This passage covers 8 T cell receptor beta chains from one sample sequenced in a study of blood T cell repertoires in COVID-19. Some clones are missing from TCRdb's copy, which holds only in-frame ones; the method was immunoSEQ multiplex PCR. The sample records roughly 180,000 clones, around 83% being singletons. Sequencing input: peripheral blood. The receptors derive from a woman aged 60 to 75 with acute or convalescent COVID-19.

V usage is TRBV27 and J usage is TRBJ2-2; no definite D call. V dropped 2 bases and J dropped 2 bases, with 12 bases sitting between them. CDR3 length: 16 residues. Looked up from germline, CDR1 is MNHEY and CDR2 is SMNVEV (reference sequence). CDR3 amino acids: CASSLSPGSNTGELFF. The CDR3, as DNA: TGTGCCAGCAGTTTAAGCCCTGGTAGTAACACCGGGGAGCTGTTTTTT.

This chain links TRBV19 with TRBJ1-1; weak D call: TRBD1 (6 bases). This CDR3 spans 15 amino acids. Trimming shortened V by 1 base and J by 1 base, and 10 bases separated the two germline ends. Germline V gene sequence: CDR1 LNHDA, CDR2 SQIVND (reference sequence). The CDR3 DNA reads TGTGCCAGTAGTATAGCCGGGACAAAGAACACTGAAGCTTTCTTT. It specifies CASSIAGTKNTEAFF.

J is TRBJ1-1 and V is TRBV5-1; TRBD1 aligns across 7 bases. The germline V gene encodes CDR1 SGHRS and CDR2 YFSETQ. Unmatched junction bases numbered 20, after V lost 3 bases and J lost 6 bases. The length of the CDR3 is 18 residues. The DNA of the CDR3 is TGCGCCAGCAGCTCACATATTTCGGAAGGGACAGCCAACTCTGAAGCTTTCTTT. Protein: CASSSHISEGTANSEAFF. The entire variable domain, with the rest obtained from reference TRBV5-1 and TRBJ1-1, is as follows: KAGVTQTPRYLIKTRGQQVTLSCSPISGHRSVSWYQQTPGQGLQFLFEYFSETQRNKGNFPGRFSGRQFSNSRSEMNVSTLELGDSALYLCASSSHISEGTANSEAFFGQGTRLTVV.

The CDR3 here is CASSTTGLQNSPLHF. The CDR3 DNA reads TGTGCCAGCAGTACAACGGGACTCCAGAATTCACCCCTCCACTTT. The chain has TRBV28 and TRBJ1-6; weak D call: TRBD1 (5 bases). The CDR3 has 15 amino acids. Trimming shortened V by 5 bases and J by 7 bases, and 15 bases separated the two germline ends. Germline CDR1 and CDR2: MDHEN and SYDVKM.

CDR3: CASSRLAGGNSYNEQFF. For the CDR3, the DNA is TGTGCCAGCAGTCGTCTAGCGGGAGGGAACTCCTACAATGAGCAGTTCTTC. The chain joins TRBV27 to TRBJ2-1; 12 nucleotides agree with TRBD2. CDR3 length equals 17 residues. Germline loops: CDR1 MNHEY, CDR2 SMNVEV (reference sequence). V trimming: 5 bases; J trimming: 0 bases; junction bases outside the gene matches: 5.

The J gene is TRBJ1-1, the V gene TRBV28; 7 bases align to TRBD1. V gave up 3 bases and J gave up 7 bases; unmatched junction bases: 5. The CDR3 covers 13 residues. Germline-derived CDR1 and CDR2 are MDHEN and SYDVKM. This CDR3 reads CASSFSDRIEAFF. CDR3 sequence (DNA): TGTGCCAGCAGTTTTTCGGACAGGATTGAAGCTTTCTTT.

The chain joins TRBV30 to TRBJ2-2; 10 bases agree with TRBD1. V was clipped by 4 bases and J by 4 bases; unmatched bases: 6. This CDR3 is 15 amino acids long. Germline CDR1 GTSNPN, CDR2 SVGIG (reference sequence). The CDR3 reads CAWKGQGFPTGELFF. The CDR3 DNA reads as TGTGCCTGGAAGGGACAGGGGTTTCCCACCGGGGAGCTGTTTTTT.

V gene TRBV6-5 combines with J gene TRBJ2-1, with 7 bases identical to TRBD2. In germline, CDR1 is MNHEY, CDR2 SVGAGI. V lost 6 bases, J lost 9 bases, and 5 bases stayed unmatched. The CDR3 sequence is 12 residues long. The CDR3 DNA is TGTGCCAGCAGAAAGGGCGGGAGTGAGCAGTTCTTC. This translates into CASRKGGSEQFF.